This TCR beta chain derives from a study of cytomegalovirus exposure and HLA in healthy donors. It was with 60 Vbeta and 13 Jbeta primers that the PCR ran. Repertoires were generated with immunoSEQ multiplex PCR, while TCRdb's copy carries only in-frame clones and drops some. The sample comprises fewer than 200,000 clones, about three quarters of which are singletons, and under 1.5% rests with the top ten. The receptor was derived from a man between 18 and 35 years old in good health and CMV-seronegative. The specimen was PBMCs.

The CDR3 sequence is CASSGQGWNYEQYF. The DNA for the CDR3 is TGCGCCAGCAGCGGGCAGGGGTGGAACTACGAGCAGTACTTC. V usage is TRBV5-1 and J usage is TRBJ2-7, with D maybe TRBD1 (6 bases). The CDR3 spans 14 residues. Deletions cut 4 bases from V and 3 bases from J, with 14 bases between. Germline assignment: CDR1 SGHRS and CDR2 YFSETQ.